This T cell receptor (beta chain) comes out of a study of blood T cell repertoires in COVID-19. Study information: The United States, Italy and Spain were the sources of the acute and convalescent COVID-19 samples. The cDNA or gDNA used as material had been derived from T cells, B-cell-depleted T cells, or PBMCs.

The CDR3 contains 15 residues. Germline V lookup: CDR1 SGDLS, CDR2 YYNGEE. Trimming left V 3 bases short and J 2 bases short, with 13 bases between. As processed by the authors: Nucleated cell number was recorded as an estimate derived from reference gene primer amplification. The data were produced by immunoSEQ multiplex PCR, yet TCRdb's version contains in-frame clones alone and is incomplete. Clone size and V and J calls were adopted from that table, with D and trimming inferred from the DNA. The table shows about 80,000 clones, with roughly 79% occurring only once. The chain employs TRBV9 and TRBJ2-3, with D perhaps TRBD2 (5 bases). The source of this sequence is a human donor in a cohort sampled during active COVID-19. Specimen: peripheral blood. This chain's CDR3 is CASSASGGFTDTQYF. Here the CDR3 DNA reads TGTGCCAGCAGCGCAAGCGGCGGTTTCACAGATACGCAGTATTTT.